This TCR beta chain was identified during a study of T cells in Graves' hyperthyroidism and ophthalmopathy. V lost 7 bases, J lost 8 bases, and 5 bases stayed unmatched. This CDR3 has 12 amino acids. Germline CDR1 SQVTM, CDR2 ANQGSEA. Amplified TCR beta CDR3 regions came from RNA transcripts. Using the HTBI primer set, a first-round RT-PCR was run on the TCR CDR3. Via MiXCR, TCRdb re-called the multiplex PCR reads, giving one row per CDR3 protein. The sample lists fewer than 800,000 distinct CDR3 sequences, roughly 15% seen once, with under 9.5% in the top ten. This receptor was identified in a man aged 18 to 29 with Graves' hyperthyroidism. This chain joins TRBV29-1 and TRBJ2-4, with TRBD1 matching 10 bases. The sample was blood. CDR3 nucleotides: TGCAGCGCCCGGACAGGGGGGGACATTCAGTACTTC. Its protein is CSARTGGDIQYF.